A selection of T cell receptor beta chains follows, all from one sample in a study of blood T cell repertoires in COVID-19. Clones were sequenced by immunoSEQ multiplex PCR, and TCRdb holds only the in-frame ones, with some missing. The table includes about 170,000 clones, about 85% detected once. What was sequenced was peripheral blood. Every receptor here comes from an elderly man with COVID-19, enrolled during active disease. Each CDR3 is given without its conserved first and last residue.

TRBV29-1 | SVGRDDTDTQY
TRBV14 | ASSRGLQETQY
TRBV6-5 | ASAVSSYEQY
TRBV19 | ASSTRQGLYGYT
TRBV4-2 | ASSSEASGSYNEQF
TRBV4-1 | ASSQVPGQLSYEQY
TRBV19 | ASSMQGREQPQH
TRBV20-1 | SASPGGVGQPQH
TRBV13 | ASSLLGTATSNTGELF
TRBV28 | ASSLSLGTVGTDTQY
TRBV18 | ASSPPGQPYEQY